What follows are 14 T cell receptor beta chains derived from one specimen sequenced in a study of cytomegalovirus exposure and HLA in healthy donors. The PCR was carried out with 60 Vbeta primers and 13 Jbeta primers. The repertoire was sequenced with immunoSEQ multiplex PCR; TCRdb's copy has only in-frame clones and lacks some. Of around 150,000 clones in the sample, 80% are singletons; the top ten hold 4.8%. Sequences were obtained from PBMCs. These TCRs come from a man younger than 45 in good health.

This clone was seen just once. V and J are TRBV27 and TRBJ2-5, with D perhaps TRBD2 (7 bases). The better agreement between TRBJ2-7 and the DNA end casts doubt on the J call. The CDR3 runs 14 residues. The germline V gene encodes CDR1 MNHEY and CDR2 SMNVEV (reference sequence). This chain's CDR3 is CATRPHEGGYEQYF. In DNA, the CDR3 is TGTGCCACCCGCCCCCACGAGGGGGGGTACGAGCAGTACTTC.

The gene calls are TRBV18 and TRBJ1-1, with D unresolved. V dropped 5 bases and J dropped 0 bases, with 10 bases sitting between them. The CDR3 contains 14 residues. CDR1 is KGHSH, CDR2 LQKENI, per germline. CDR3 region: CASSIGQMNTEAFF. The CDR3 DNA follows: TGTGCCAGCTCAATTGGCCAGATGAACACTGAAGCTTTCTTT.

The chain recombines TRBV6-6 with TRBJ2-2; the match to TRBD1 covers 11 bases. Per the germline V gene, CDR1 is MNHNY and CDR2 is SVGAGI (reference sequence). The CDR3 totals 16 residues. J lost 6 bases, V lost 3 bases, and 6 bases had no gene match. CDR3 amino acids: CASSYTGQGAAGELFF. For the CDR3, the DNA is TGTGCCAGCAGTTATACCGGACAGGGGGCTGCCGGGGAGCTGTTTTTT.

The chain couples TRBV7-6 to TRBJ1-5; D is unresolved. The CDR3 has 16 amino acids. CDR1 is SGHVS, CDR2 FNYEAQ, per germline. The V end was cut by 1 base, the J end by 0 bases, with 10 bases between. The CDR3 DNA reads TGTGCCAGCAGCTTAGAAATGCCAGGTAGCAATCAGCCCCAGCATTTT. Translating it yields CASSLEMPGSNQPQHF. Looking up the rest from reference TRBV7-6 and TRBJ1-5 gives the full variable domain: GAGVSQSPRYKVTKRGQDVALRCDPISGHVSLYWYRQALGQGPEFLTYFNYEAQQDKSGLPNDRFSAERPEGSISTLTIQRTEQRDSAMYRCASSLEMPGSNQPQHFGDGTRLSIL.

The V and J genes are TRBV7-3 and TRBJ2-7, with 10 bases that match TRBD2. With 3 bases clipped from V and 4 bases from J, the junction kept 9 bases outside the gene matches. The CDR3 contains 16 residues. Germline V gene data show CDR1 as SGHTA and CDR2 as FQGTGA. The CDR3 here is CASSFGPSSGSYEQYF. For the CDR3, the DNA is TGTGCCAGCAGCTTCGGCCCTTCTAGCGGGAGTTACGAGCAGTACTTC.

The chain couples TRBV7-9 to TRBJ2-5, with 10 bases matching TRBD2. CDR3 length: 17 residues. From germline, CDR1 is SEHNR and CDR2 FQNEAQ (reference sequence). V lost 4 bases, J lost 5 bases, and 13 bases stayed unmatched. The CDR3 sequence: CASSSKAGGPRFETQYF. In nucleotides, the CDR3 is TGTGCCAGCAGCTCGAAAGCGGGAGGGCCGCGATTCGAGACCCAGTACTTC.

The V and J genes are TRBV19 and TRBJ2-6; D gene uncertain. This CDR3 is 15 amino acids long. The germline CDR1 and CDR2 sequences are LNHDA and SQIVND (reference sequence). V lost 5 bases and J lost 1, with 9 bases in between. The CDR3 sequence: CASSPRQSGANVLTF. In nucleotides, the CDR3 is TGTGCCAGTAGTCCCCGACAATCTGGGGCCAACGTCCTGACTTTC.

The genes are TRBV6-5 and TRBJ2-1, with D possibly being TRBD2 (5 bases). The CDR3 has 13 amino acids. V lost 5 bases and J 10 bases, leaving 15 bases between the germline ends. CDR1 and CDR2 from the germline V gene are MNHEY and SVGAGI. The CDR3 DNA follows: TGTGCCAGCAGTCCCCATTCGGGGTGGGAGCAGTTCTTC. As protein: CASSPHSGWEQFF.

The chain combines TRBV5-6 with TRBJ1-5, with D tentatively TRBD1 (5 bases). Germline V CDR1 and CDR2: SGHDT, YYEEEE. CDR3 length: 15 residues. V gave up 0 bases and J gave up 7 bases, with 14 bases separating them. The CDR3 is CASSLGGRARQPQHF. The CDR3 DNA reads as TGTGCCAGCAGCTTGGGAGGCAGGGCGCGGCAGCCCCAGCATTTT. Filled out from reference TRBV5-6 and TRBJ1-5, the complete variable domain reads DAGVTQSPTHLIKTRGQQVTLRCSPKSGHDTVSWYQQALGQGPQFIFQYYEEEERQRGNFPDRFSGHQFPNYSSELNVNALLLGDSALYLCASSLGGRARQPQHFGDGTRLSIL.

The chain employs TRBV29-1 and TRBJ2-1; D is possibly TRBD1 (6 bases). Germline assignment: CDR1 SQVTM and CDR2 ANQGSEA. The CDR3 length is 13 residues. V was pared by 4 bases and J by 8 bases, with 15 bases between. This CDR3 is CSVASGTFHEQFF. As DNA, the CDR3 is TGCAGCGTTGCGTCCGGGACATTTCATGAGCAGTTCTTC.

The chain combines TRBV7-9 with TRBJ2-5, with TRBD2 identical over 7 bases. The trim removed 4 bases at V and 3 bases at J, leaving 8 bases unmatched. The CDR3 consists of 15 residues. The V gene's germline CDR1 is SEHNR and CDR2 FQNEAQ (reference sequence). This CDR3 is CASSWDPSGKETQYF. The CDR3 region has the DNA TGTGCCAGCAGCTGGGATCCTAGCGGAAAAGAGACCCAGTACTTC.

The chain couples TRBV7-9 to TRBJ2-7; possibly TRBD2 for D (5 bases). The CDR3 is 14 residues long. Germline CDR1 is SEHNR and CDR2 is FQNEAQ (reference sequence). V dropped 5 bases and J dropped 3 bases, with 14 bases sitting between them. CDR3 protein: CASSSQDLIYEQYF. The DNA for the CDR3 is TGTGCCAGCAGCAGCCAGGACTTAATCTACGAGCAGTACTTC.

The gene calls are TRBV11-2 and TRBJ2-1; 8 positions match TRBD1. With V trimmed by 5 bases and J by 9 bases, 9 bases remained unmatched. CDR1 is SGHAT and CDR2 is FQNNGV in the germline V gene. The CDR3 runs to 14 residues. This chain's CDR3 is CASSPQDREVEQFF. DNA of the CDR3: TGTGCCAGCAGCCCCCAGGACAGGGAGGTTGAGCAGTTCTTC. Based on the CDR3 plus reference TRBV11-2 and TRBJ2-1, the full variable domain is EAGVAQSPRYKIIEKRQSVAFWCNPISGHATLYWYQQILGQGPKLLIQFQNNGVVDDSQLPKDRFSAERLKGVDSTLKIQPAKLEDSAVYLCASSPQDREVEQFFGPGTRLTVL.

V usage is TRBV9 and J usage is TRBJ2-2; D perhaps matches TRBD1 (5 bases). V was trimmed by 3 bases and J by 0 bases, leaving 9 bases between them. Germline lookup yields CDR1 SGDLS and CDR2 YYNGEE. The CDR3 spans 15 residues. The CDR3 sequence: CASSDRYTNTGELFF. The CDR3 coding sequence is TGTGCCAGCAGCGACAGGTACACGAACACCGGGGAGCTGTTTTTT.